A selection of T cell receptor beta chains follows, all from one sample in a study of graft-versus-host responses after intestinal transplantation. Measured with immunoSEQ multiplex PCR; TCRdb has only the in-frame clones, and not every one. Here the sample spans roughly 97,000 clones, 91% being singletons. These receptors have no identified antigens. The sequenced sample was unstimulated CD4+ T cells sorted from spleen or lymph node cells, obtained before transplant. The receptors originated from a human donor who was the organ donor for an intestinal transplant. The CDR3 runs from the conserved cysteine through the conserved F or W. D genes are given only for firm matches. Size tells how often a clone was seen (once, few, many) or the class of an expanded clone, and some rows leave it out.

D	V	J	size	DNA	CDR3
NA	TRBV19	TRBJ1-1	NA	TGTGCCAGTAGTATTGGTAACGCGGGCGGGAAAGCTTTCTTT	CASSIGNAGGKAFF
NA	TRBV4-2	TRBJ2-7	NA	TGTGCCAGCAGCCAAGGCCTAGCGAGCTCCTACGAGCAGTACTTC	CASSQGLASSYEQYF
NA	TRBV4-1	TRBJ2-3	NA	TGCGCCAGCAGCCAGATACTAGATACGCAGTATTTT	CASSQILDTQYF
TRBD1	TRBV19	TRBJ1-4	NA	TGTGCCAGTAGCAGGGACAGGTTTAATGAAAAACTGTTTTTT	CASSRDRFNEKLFF
TRBD1	TRBV7-2	TRBJ2-3	NA	TGTGCCAGCAGCTTAGGAGGGGGCGGAGATACGCAGTATTTT	CASSLGGGGDTQYF
TRBD1	TRBV4-2	TRBJ1-2	NA	TGTGCCAGCAGCCAAGACAGTCAGGGGGCGAGGGGCTACACCTTC	CASSQDSQGARGYTF
TRBD1	TRBV2	TRBJ1-3	NA	TGTGCCAGCAGTGAGACAGGGGGAAACACCATATATTTT	CASSETGGNTIYF
NA	TRBV6-5	TRBJ1-6	NA	TGTGCCAGCAGTCCGGGACTCCAGAATTCACCCCTCCACTTT	CASSPGLQNSPLHF
NA	TRBV6-1	TRBJ2-3	NA	TGTGCCAGCACGGCCCGGGGCACAGATACGCAGTATTTT	CASTARGTDTQYF
TRBD2	TRBV9	TRBJ2-7	NA	TGTGCCAGCAGCGCTGGACTAGCGGGGCGCGAGCAGTACTTC	CASSAGLAGREQYF
NA	TRBV7-2	TRBJ2-5	NA	TGTGCCAGCAGCCTGACGAGACTAGTTCACCAAGAGACCCAGTACTTC	CASSLTRLVHQETQYF
TRBD1	TRBV19	TRBJ2-3	NA	TGTGCCACGGACAGGGGGGACACAGATACGCAGTATTTT	CATDRGDTDTQYF
NA	TRBV5-1	TRBJ1-2	once	TGCGCCAGCAGCTTGACAGGGTCCTATGGCTGCACCTTC	CASSLTGSYGCTF
TRBD2	TRBV27	TRBJ2-3	NA	TGTGCCAGCAGTTTCCAGCGGGGGGCCGCAGATACGCAGTATTTT	CASSFQRGAADTQYF
NA	TRBV5-1	TRBJ1-1	NA	TGCGCCAGCAGCTTGGTACAGGGCACTGAAGCTTTCTTT	CASSLVQGTEAFF
NA	TRBV5-6	TRBJ2-7	NA	TGTGCCAGCAGCTTGCTGGCGGGGGCCCTAATGGAGCAGTACTTC	CASSLLAGALMEQYF
NA	TRBV4-2	TRBJ2-1	once	TGTGCCAGCAGTCCGCGGGGGCCCTACAATGAGCAGTTCTTC	CASSPRGPYNEQFF
NA	TRBV7-2	TRBJ2-5	once	TGTGCCAGCAGCCGTCACAGGGCGGAAGAGACCCAGTACTTC	CASSRHRAEETQYF
TRBD1	TRBV4-2	TRBJ1-5	NA	TGTGCCAGCAGCCAAGGAGGACAGGGGGCGAGGAATCAGCCCCAGCATTTT	CASSQGGQGARNQPQHF
NA	TRBV11-3	TRBJ2-5	NA	TGTGCCAGCAGCTTGGAGGGGACGCAGACCCAGTACTTC	CASSLEGTQTQYF
NA	TRBV19	TRBJ1-2	NA	TGTGCCAGTAGTATCGGGAAATCGGCTTTTGGCTACACCTTC	CASSIGKSAFGYTF
TRBD2	TRBV7-2	TRBJ2-5	NA	TGTGCCAGCAGCATCCCTCCTCGGGGGGGGAAAGAGACCCAGTACTTC	CASSIPPRGGKETQYF
TRBD1	TRBV11-3	TRBJ2-7	NA	TGTGCCAGCAGCCTAACCGGGACAGGGCTCTACGAGCAGTACTTC	CASSLTGTGLYEQYF
NA	TRBV10-3	TRBJ1-5	NA	TGTGCCATCAGCCAAGGGGGGGGCAATCAGCCCCAGCATTTT	CAISQGGGNQPQHF
NA	TRBV27	TRBJ1-1	NA	TGTGCCAGCAGTTTCCACGGGTGGAAGAACACTGAAGCTTTCTTT	CASSFHGWKNTEAFF
TRBD1	TRBV20-1	TRBJ1-4	NA	TGCAGTGCAACGGACAGGTCAAAACTGTTTTTT	CSATDRSKLFF
TRBD2	TRBV9	TRBJ2-1	NA	TGTGCCAGCAGCGTAGGGACTAGCGGGGGGGCCTCCTACAATGAGCAGTTCTTC	CASSVGTSGGASYNEQFF
NA	TRBV4-2	TRBJ2-7	NA	TGTGCCAGCAGCCGCTCGGACAGCTCCTACGAGCAGTACTTC	CASSRSDSSYEQYF
TRBD2	TRBV7-3	TRBJ2-3	NA	TGTGCCAGCAGCTTAGCGGGGGTTGAAGATACGCAGTATTTT	CASSLAGVEDTQYF